One and the same sample provided the 6 T cell receptor beta chains below, sequenced in a study of blood T cell repertoires in COVID-19 (dated by TCRdb to about 2020). Library generation was performed with the immunoSEQ multiplex PCR assay. Not all clones reach the TCRdb copy of this immuneACCESS table, which keeps in-frame sequences only. Checked studies attribute under half of the gap to unresolved V genes and leave the rest unexplained. Across this sample there are about 160,000 clones, with roughly 90% seen only once. The top ten constitute 4.5% to 5% of the sample. Material for sequencing was peripheral blood. These receptor sequences come from a man aged 25-45 years with COVID-19, enrolled during active disease.

The V call is TRBV19, the J call TRBJ1-1; tentatively, D is TRBD1 (6 bases). CDR3 length: 13 amino acids. Germline CDR1 is LNHDA and CDR2 is SQIVND (reference sequence). V lost 5 bases and J 4 bases, leaving 11 bases between the germline ends. CDR3 nucleotide sequence: TGTGCCAGTAGTTCATCAGGGGTCACTGAAGCTTTCTTT. Encoded protein: CASSSSGVTEAFF.

V and J are TRBV7-3 and TRBJ2-2; 11 bases are a match to TRBD1. This CDR3 has 17 amino acids. With 5 bases clipped from V and 5 bases from J, the junction kept 10 bases outside the gene matches. Germline V CDR1 and CDR2: SGHTA, FQGTGA. CDR3 residues: CASSPVGGQGATGELFF. The CDR3 DNA sequence: TGTGCCAGCAGCCCAGTGGGCGGACAGGGGGCAACCGGGGAGCTGTTTTTT.

The chain combines TRBV6-5 with TRBJ2-5; 10 bases fit TRBD2. The V gene end was trimmed by 2 bases and the J gene end by 7 bases; junction bases not matched to a gene: 10. The CDR3 sequence is 16 residues long. Germline assignment: CDR1 MNHEY and CDR2 SVGAGI. The CDR3, as DNA: TGTGCCAGCAGTTACCAGCGGGAGGGCCGGGGTGGGACCCAGTACTTC. Translating it yields CASSYQREGRGGTQYF.

The CDR3 region is CASSYSPQMNTEAFF. CDR3 in DNA: TGTGCCAGCAGTTACTCGCCACAAATGAACACTGAAGCTTTCTTT. This chain connects TRBV6-2 or TRBV6-3 to TRBJ1-1; the D is unclear. Germline CDR1 MNHEY, CDR2 SVGEGT. The length of the CDR3 is 15 residues. V shed 0 bases and J shed 0 bases, with 8 bases lying between them.

This chain joins TRBV18 and TRBJ2-1; 9 bases match TRBD2. Trimming cost V 3 bases and J 8 bases; bases outside gene matches: 14. The CDR3 is made up of 17 amino acids. The germline V gene has CDR1 KGHSH and CDR2 LQKENI. The DNA of the CDR3 is TGTGCCAGCTCACCCCCCCCGCTAGCGGGAACCATGTATGAGCAGTTCTTC. Translating gives CASSPPPLAGTMYEQFF.

The CDR3 nucleotides are TGTGCCAGTAGTATAAGTGCGGGAGTTACCAAAAACATTCAGTACTTC. The encoded protein is CASSISAGVTKNIQYF. V and J are TRBV19 and TRBJ2-4; 7 bases align to TRBD2. CDR3 length: 16 residues. CDR1 and CDR2 from the germline V gene are LNHDA and SQIVND (reference sequence). V lost 2 bases to trimming and J lost 2 bases; unmatched junction nucleotides: 6. Full variable domain (remainder filled in from reference TRBV19 and TRBJ2-4): DGGITQSPKYLFRKEGQNVTLSCEQNLNHDAMYWYRQDPGQGLRLIYYSQIVNDFQKGDIAEGYSVSREKKESFPLTVTSAQKNPTAFYLCASSISAGVTKNIQYFGAGTRLSVL.